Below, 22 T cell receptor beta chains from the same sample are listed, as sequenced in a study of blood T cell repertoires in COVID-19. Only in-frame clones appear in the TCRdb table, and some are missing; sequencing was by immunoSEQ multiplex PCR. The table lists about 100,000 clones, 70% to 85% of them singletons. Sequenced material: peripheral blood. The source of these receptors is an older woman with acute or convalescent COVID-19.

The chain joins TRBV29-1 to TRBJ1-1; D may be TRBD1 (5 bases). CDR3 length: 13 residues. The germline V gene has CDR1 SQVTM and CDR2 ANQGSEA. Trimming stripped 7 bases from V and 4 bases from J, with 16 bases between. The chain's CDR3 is CSGAVGRGTEAFF. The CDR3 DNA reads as TGCAGCGGGGCGGTTGGGAGGGGCACTGAAGCTTTCTTT.

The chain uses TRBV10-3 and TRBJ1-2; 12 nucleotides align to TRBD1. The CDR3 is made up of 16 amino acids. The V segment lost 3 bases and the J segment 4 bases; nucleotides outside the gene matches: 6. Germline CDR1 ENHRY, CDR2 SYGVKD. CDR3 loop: CAISEGLGQGAYGYTF. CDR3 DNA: TGTGCCATCAGTGAAGGGTTGGGACAGGGGGCCTATGGCTACACCTTC.

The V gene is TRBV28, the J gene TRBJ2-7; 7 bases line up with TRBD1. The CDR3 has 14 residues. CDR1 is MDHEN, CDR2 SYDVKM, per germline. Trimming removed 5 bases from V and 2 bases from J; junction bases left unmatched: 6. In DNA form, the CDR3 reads TGTGCCAGCAGTCTTTCGACAGGGACCTACGAGCAGTACTTC. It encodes CASSLSTGTYEQYF.

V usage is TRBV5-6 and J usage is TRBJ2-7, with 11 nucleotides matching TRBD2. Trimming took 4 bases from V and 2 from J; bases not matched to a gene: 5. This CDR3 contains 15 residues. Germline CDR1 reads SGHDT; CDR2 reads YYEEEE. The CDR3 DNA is TGTGCCAGCAGCCCTAGCGGGGGGATTCCCTACGAGCAGTACTTC. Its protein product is CASSPSGGIPYEQYF.

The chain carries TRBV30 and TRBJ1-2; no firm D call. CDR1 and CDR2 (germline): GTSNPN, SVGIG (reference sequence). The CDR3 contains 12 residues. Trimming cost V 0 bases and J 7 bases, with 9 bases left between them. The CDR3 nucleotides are TGTGCCTGGAGTGTAGAGGAGATTGGCTACACCTTC. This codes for CAWSVEEIGYTF.

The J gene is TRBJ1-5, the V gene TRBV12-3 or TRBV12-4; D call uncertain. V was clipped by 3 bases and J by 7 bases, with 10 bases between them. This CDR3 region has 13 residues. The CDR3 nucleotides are TGTGCCAGCAGTTTTAGAGAATTCCAGCCCCAGCATTTT. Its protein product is CASSFREFQPQHF.

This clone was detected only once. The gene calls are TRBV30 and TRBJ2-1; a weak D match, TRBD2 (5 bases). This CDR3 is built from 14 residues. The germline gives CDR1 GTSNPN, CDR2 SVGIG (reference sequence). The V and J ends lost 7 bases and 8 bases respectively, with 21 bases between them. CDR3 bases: TGTGCCTCCCTCTCCCACATGAGCGGAGATGAGCAGTTCTTC. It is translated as CASLSHMSGDEQFF.

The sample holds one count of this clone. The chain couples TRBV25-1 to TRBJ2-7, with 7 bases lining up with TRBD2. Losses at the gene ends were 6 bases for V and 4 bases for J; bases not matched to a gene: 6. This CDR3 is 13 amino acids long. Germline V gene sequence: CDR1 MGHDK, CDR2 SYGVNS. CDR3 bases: TGTGCCAGCAGCGGGGGGAGGGGATACGAGCAGTACTTC. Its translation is CASSGGRGYEQYF.

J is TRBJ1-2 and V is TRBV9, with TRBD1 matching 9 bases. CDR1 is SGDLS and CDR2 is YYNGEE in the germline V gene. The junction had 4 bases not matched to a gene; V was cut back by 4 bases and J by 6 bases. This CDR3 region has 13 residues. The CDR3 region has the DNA TGTGCCAGCAGCCTCACAGGGGGCAATGGCTACACCTTC. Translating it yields CASSLTGGNGYTF.

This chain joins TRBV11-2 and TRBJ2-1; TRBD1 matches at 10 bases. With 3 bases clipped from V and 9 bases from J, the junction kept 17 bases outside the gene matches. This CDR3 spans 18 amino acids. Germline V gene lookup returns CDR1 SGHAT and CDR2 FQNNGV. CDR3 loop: CASSFFYGRDRGAPEQFF. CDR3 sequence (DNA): TGTGCCAGCAGCTTCTTCTACGGCCGGGACAGGGGCGCACCTGAGCAGTTCTTC.

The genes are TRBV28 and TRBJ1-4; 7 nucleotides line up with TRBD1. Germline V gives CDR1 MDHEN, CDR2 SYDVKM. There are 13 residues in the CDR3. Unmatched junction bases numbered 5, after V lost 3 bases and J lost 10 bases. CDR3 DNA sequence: TGTGCCAGCAGTTTGGGACAGACGGGAAAACTGTTTTTT. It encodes CASSLGQTGKLFF.

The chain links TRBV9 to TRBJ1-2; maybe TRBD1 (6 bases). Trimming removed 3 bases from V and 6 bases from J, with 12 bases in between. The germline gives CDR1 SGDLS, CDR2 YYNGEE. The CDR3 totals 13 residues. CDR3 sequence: CASSGRTGNGYTF. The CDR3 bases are TGTGCCAGCAGCGGCCGCACAGGGAATGGCTACACCTTC. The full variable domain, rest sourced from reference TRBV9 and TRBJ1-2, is DSGVTQTPKHLITATGQRVTLRCSPRSGDLSVYWYQQSLDQGLQFLIQYYNGEERAKGNILERFSAQQFPDLHSELNLSSLELGDSALYFCASSGRTGNGYTFGSGTRLTVV.

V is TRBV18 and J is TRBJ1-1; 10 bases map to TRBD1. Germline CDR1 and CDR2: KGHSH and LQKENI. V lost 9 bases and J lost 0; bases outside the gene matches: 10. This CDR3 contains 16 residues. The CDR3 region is CASSGQGVNLNTEAFF. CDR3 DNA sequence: TGTGCCAGTTCAGGACAGGGGGTGAACCTGAACACTGAAGCTTTCTTT.

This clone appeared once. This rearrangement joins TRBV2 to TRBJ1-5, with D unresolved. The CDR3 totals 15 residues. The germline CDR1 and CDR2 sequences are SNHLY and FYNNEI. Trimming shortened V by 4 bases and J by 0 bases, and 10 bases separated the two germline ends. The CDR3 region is CASSVGQVSNQPQHF. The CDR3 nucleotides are TGTGCCAGCAGTGTAGGCCAGGTTAGCAATCAGCCCCAGCATTTT.

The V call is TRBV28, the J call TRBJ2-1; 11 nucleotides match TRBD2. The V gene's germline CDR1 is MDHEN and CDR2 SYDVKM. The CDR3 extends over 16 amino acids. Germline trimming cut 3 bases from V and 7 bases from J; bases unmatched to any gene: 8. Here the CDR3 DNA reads TGTGCCAGCAGTTTGGGACCTAGCGGGGGGTTTAATGAGCAGTTCTTC. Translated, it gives CASSLGPSGGFNEQFF. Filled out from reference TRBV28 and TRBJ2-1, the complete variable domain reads DVKVTQSSRYLVKRTGEKVFLECVQDMDHENMFWYRQDPGLGLRLIYFSYDVKMKEKGDIPEGYSVSREKKERFSLILESASTNQTSMYLCASSLGPSGGFNEQFFGPGTRLTVL.

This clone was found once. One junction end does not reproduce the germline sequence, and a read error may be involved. In DNA form, the CDR3 reads TGTGCCAGCAGCTTCCCCACAGGGGGCTCCAACGAGCAGTACTTC. As protein: CASSFPTGGSNEQYF. The V call is TRBV5-4, the J call TRBJ2-7, with 9 bases fitting TRBD1. The length of the CDR3 is 15 residues. CDR1 and CDR2 (germline): SGHNT, YYREEE (reference sequence).

In DNA form, the CDR3 reads TGCAGCGTGTCCCTGGAGGGGCCCTATTTAGGCTCCTACGAGCAGTACTTC. It codes for CSVSLEGPYLGSYEQYF. The chain recombines TRBV29-1 with TRBJ2-7, with D tentatively TRBD2 (6 bases). Germline loops: CDR1 SQVTM, CDR2 ANQGSEA. This CDR3 is 17 amino acids long. Trimming removed 6 bases from V and 0 bases from J, with 24 bases in between.

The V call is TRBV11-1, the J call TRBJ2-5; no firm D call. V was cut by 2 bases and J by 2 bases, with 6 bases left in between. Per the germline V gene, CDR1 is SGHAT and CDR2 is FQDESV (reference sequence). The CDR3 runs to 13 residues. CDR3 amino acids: CASSLLVQETQYF. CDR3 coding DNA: TGTGCCAGCAGCTTACTAGTACAAGAGACCCAGTACTTC.

The CDR3 DNA reads TGTGCCAGCAGCTTAAACAGGGCTGGGGCCAACGTCCTGACTTTC. This sequence encodes CASSLNRAGANVLTF. This rearrangement joins TRBV7-3 to TRBJ2-6; perhaps TRBD1 as D (6 bases). Trimming pared 1 base from V and 2 bases from J, leaving 6 bases between. There are 15 residues in the CDR3. Germline-derived CDR1 and CDR2 are SGHTA and FQGTGA.

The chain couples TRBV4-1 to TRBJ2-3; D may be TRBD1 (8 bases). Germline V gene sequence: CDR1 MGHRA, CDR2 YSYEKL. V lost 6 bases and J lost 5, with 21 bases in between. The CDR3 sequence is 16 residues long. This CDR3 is CASRPKQGEGIDTQYF. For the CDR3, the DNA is TGCGCCAGCAGGCCGAAACAGGGGGAGGGCATAGATACGCAGTATTTT.

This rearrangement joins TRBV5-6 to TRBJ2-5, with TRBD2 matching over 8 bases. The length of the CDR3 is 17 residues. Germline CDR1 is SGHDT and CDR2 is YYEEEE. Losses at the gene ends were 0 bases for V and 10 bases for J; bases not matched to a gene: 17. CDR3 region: CASSLGPPGRGAGGQYF. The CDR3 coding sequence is TGTGCCAGCAGCTTGGGGCCCCCTGGGCGGGGGGCCGGGGGCCAGTACTTC.

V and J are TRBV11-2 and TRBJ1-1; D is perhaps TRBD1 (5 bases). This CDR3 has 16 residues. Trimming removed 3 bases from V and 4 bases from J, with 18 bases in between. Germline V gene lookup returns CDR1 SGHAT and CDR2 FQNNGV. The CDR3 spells CASSLFSTNRSTEAFF. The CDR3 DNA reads TGTGCCAGCAGCTTGTTTTCCACAAACAGGAGCACTGAAGCTTTCTTT.